The 6 T cell receptor beta chains below were found in one sample sequenced in a study of blood T cell repertoires in COVID-19. Libraries were prepared by immunoSEQ multiplex PCR; TCRdb keeps only in-frame clonotypes and omits some of them. The table lists roughly 430,000 clones, over 75% of them singletons, with over 2% in the top ten. The sample taken for sequencing was PBMCs or T cells enriched from blood (not recorded which). The receptors stem from a woman aged 40 to 55 with acute COVID-19.

For the CDR3, the DNA is TGTGCCAGCAGCTTGGATGGACTAGCGGGGGGGCAGTTCTTC. Translation gives CASSLDGLAGGQFF. The chain joins TRBV5-4 to TRBJ2-1; 14 nucleotides align to TRBD2. Germline V CDR1 and CDR2: SGHNT, YYREEE (reference sequence). CDR3 length equals 14 residues. V dropped 0 bases and J dropped 12; count of bases not matched to a gene: 2.

A remark on this clone: Other DNA variants within this sample encode the same CDR3. The J gene is TRBJ1-5, the V gene TRBV24-1, with D uncertain. V was pared by 4 bases and J by 4 bases, with 4 bases between. The CDR3 loop spans 12 amino acids. Germline CDR1 is KGHDR and CDR2 is SFDVKD. In nucleotides, the CDR3 is TGTGCCACCAGTGACGGTAATCAGCCCCAGCATTTT. Translated: CATSDGNQPQHF.

The chain employs TRBV18 and TRBJ1-1; D is unresolved. CDR1 is KGHSH and CDR2 is LQKENI in the germline V gene. V was clipped by 0 bases and J by 0 bases, with 5 bases between them. There are 14 residues in the CDR3. CDR3 sequence (DNA): TGTGCCAGCTCACCACCCCTAGTGAACACTGAAGCTTTCTTT. Translating gives CASSPPLVNTEAFF.

This clone occurred a few times. This chain joins TRBV27 and TRBJ1-6, with 7 bases aligning to TRBD1. The ends lost 4 bases at V and 0 bases at J; junction bases unmatched: 15. There are 20 residues in the CDR3. Per germline, CDR1 MNHEY and CDR2 SMNVEV (reference sequence). The CDR3 sequence: CASSSFHDRVPSSYNSPLHF. CDR3 nucleotides: TGTGCCAGCAGTTCATTCCACGACAGGGTCCCTTCCTCCTATAATTCACCCCTCCACTTT.

The rearrangement links TRBV2 to TRBJ2-5; the match to TRBD2 covers 9 bases. J lost 4 bases, V lost 6 bases, and 0 bases had no gene match. CDR3 size: 12 residues. CDR1 and CDR2 from the germline V gene are SNHLY and FYNNEI. CDR3 sequence (DNA): TGTGCCAGCAGACTAGCGGGAGAGACCCAGTACTTC. This sequence encodes CASRLAGETQYF.

The gene calls are TRBV9 and TRBJ1-6; D might be TRBD1 (5 bases). The CDR3 loop spans 14 amino acids. Germline CDR1 SGDLS, CDR2 YYNGEE. V lost 4 bases, J lost 4 bases, and 9 bases lay in between. The DNA of the CDR3 is TGTGCCAGCAGCCCCCGGGGGTATAATTCACCCCTCCACTTT. As protein: CASSPRGYNSPLHF.